This TCR beta chain was captured in a study of blood T cells in healthy people across ages. Study-level results: Higher diversity and more naive CD4+ cells were features of long-lived donors, compared to aged donors. The authors considered diversity estimates from one million T cells to be underestimates.

Worth noting for this clonotype: Its antigen is not known.

Together with a sample-barcoded 5' primer, a J-beta primer mix was included in a second PCR lasting roughly 6 to 12 cycles. All cDNA molecules were each tagged by a template-switch adaptor with 12 random nucleotides. Each of the samples gave a minimum of 2.5 million paired-end reads that contained CDR3. TCRdb fed the 5' RACE reads into MiXCR, producing one record per CDR3 protein. The sample has hundreds of thousands of distinct CDR3 sequences, 58% seen once. Trimming left V 6 bases short and J 3 bases short, with 13 bases between. The length of the CDR3 is 14 residues. From germline, CDR1 is MDHEN and CDR2 SYDVKM.

The TCR originated in a man aged 55 to 69 in good health. The rearrangement links TRBV28 to TRBJ2-3, with a weak D call TRBD2 (5 bases). Sequencing was done on a sample of blood. The CDR3 is CASRFDYNTDTQYF. The CDR3 coding sequence is TGTGCCAGCAGGTTTGACTACAATACAGATACGCAGTATTTT.